This T cell receptor (beta chain) was profiled in a study of T cells in Graves' hyperthyroidism and ophthalmopathy. The study's findings and limits: Blood also showed most of the thyroid clonotypes that were expanded above 0.001.

This clonotype has at least ten counts. What it binds is unknown. The junction had 2 bases not matched to a gene; V was cut back by 0 bases and J by 0 bases. Germline CDR1 DFQATT, CDR2 SNEGSKA (reference sequence). The CDR3 loop spans 15 amino acids. Amplified TCR beta CDR3 regions derived from RNA transcripts. HTBI primers drove first-round RT-PCR of the TCR CDR3. TCRdb passed the multiplex PCR reads through MiXCR, listing each CDR3 protein once. The sample has some 650,000 distinct CDR3 sequences; approximately 16% are singletons. Sequenced input: blood. The rearrangement links TRBV20-1 to TRBJ2-1, with 7 bases fitting TRBD2. The TCR was taken from a woman aged 40-49 years with Graves' ophthalmopathy. CDR3 region: CSAREASGSYNEQFF. The CDR3 region has the DNA TGCAGTGCTAGAGAGGCTAGCGGCTCCTACAATGAGCAGTTCTTC.